These 13 T cell receptor beta chains share one sample of origin, sequenced in a study of blood T cell repertoires in COVID-19. Measured with immunoSEQ multiplex PCR; TCRdb has only the in-frame clones, and not every one. The table has around 100,000 clones, over 65% seen once; the top ten hold 10% to 15%. Sequencing was performed on peripheral blood. These receptors originate from a human donor in a cohort sampled during active COVID-19.

This clone came up once. One junction end does not reproduce the germline sequence, and a read error may be involved. The chain combines TRBV7-7 with TRBJ2-1; TRBD2 agrees at 7 bases. Germline V gives CDR1 SSHAT, CDR2 FNYEAQ (reference sequence). The CDR3 contains 17 residues. CDR3 region: CASSLEYGTGGYNEQFF. The DNA for the CDR3 is TGTGCTAGCAGCTTAGAATACGGGACGGGAGGTTACAATGAGCAGTTCTTC.

V gene TRBV2 combines with J gene TRBJ1-1; no reliable D call. The CDR3 has 14 amino acids. The germline V gene encodes CDR1 SNHLY and CDR2 FYNNEI. V was trimmed by 4 bases and J by 5 bases, leaving 14 bases between them. CDR3 region: CASSVYARGTEAFF. CDR3 nucleotides: TGTGCCAGCAGTGTATACGCGAGAGGGACTGAAGCTTTCTTT.

CDR3 DNA: TGCGCCAGCAGCATGGCCGGGACAGGGGCCTACGAGCAGTACTTC. It translates to CASSMAGTGAYEQYF. V and J are TRBV5-1 and TRBJ2-7, with 10 positions matching TRBD1. V lost 4 bases, J lost 2 bases, and 6 bases stayed unmatched. The V gene's germline CDR1 is SGHRS and CDR2 YFSETQ. The length of the CDR3 is 15 residues.

The chain is built from TRBV9 and TRBJ2-1; tentatively, D is TRBD1 (5 bases). V was clipped by 0 bases and J by 3 bases, with 10 bases between them. The CDR3 spans 15 residues. Germline CDR1 SGDLS, CDR2 YYNGEE. CDR3 protein: CASSVEGQVYNEQFF. CDR3 nucleotide sequence: TGTGCCAGCAGCGTAGAGGGGCAAGTCTACAATGAGCAGTTCTTC.

The chain uses TRBV24-1 and TRBJ1-2; 8 bases map to TRBD1. Losses at the gene ends were 4 bases for V and 7 bases for J; bases not matched to a gene: 4. This CDR3 comprises 13 residues. Germline CDR1 and CDR2: KGHDR and SFDVKD. CDR3 region: CATSETGESGYTF. The CDR3 nucleotides are TGTGCCACCAGTGAGACAGGGGAGAGTGGCTACACCTTC.

This sequence joins TRBV5-6 and TRBJ2-1; weak D call: TRBD1 (6 bases). The CDR3 is 13 amino acids. V was cut by 2 bases and J by 14 bases, with 17 bases left in between. Germline V lookup: CDR1 SGHDT, CDR2 YYEEEE. CDR3 residues: CASSFEGVQHEFF. In DNA form, the CDR3 reads TGTGCCAGCAGCTTTGAGGGGGTGCAGCATGAGTTCTTC.

V gene TRBV6-5 combines with J gene TRBJ1-4; 9 nucleotides align to TRBD1. Trimming removed 6 bases from V and 7 bases from J; junction bases left unmatched: 9. This CDR3 contains 15 residues. From germline, CDR1 is MNHEY and CDR2 SVGAGI. For the CDR3, the DNA is TGTGCCAGCAGATCCACAGGGGGCGTTGGTGAAAAACTGTTTTTT. It codes for CASRSTGGVGEKLFF.

This chain links TRBV7-2 with TRBJ2-3; D might be TRBD1 (6 bases). Germline assignment: CDR1 SGHTA and CDR2 FQGNSA. The CDR3 is 16 residues long. V was clipped by 5 bases and J by 2 bases, with 17 bases between them. The chain's CDR3 is CASSTRSQGDTDTQYF. For the CDR3, the DNA is TGTGCCAGCAGCACCCGATCACAGGGTGACACAGATACGCAGTATTTT.

CDR3 DNA sequence: TGTGCCAGCAGCCAAAGGGGCGGAACAACTAATGAAAAACTGTTTTTT. Translation: CASSQRGGTTNEKLFF. V is TRBV3-1 (or the pseudogene TRBV3-2) and J is TRBJ1-4, with D tentatively TRBD1 (5 bases). Trimming cost V 2 bases and J 0 bases, with 10 bases left between them. The CDR3 contains 16 residues. Germline V CDR1 and CDR2: LGHDT, YNNKEL (reference sequence).

The chain couples TRBV7-9 to TRBJ2-1; D remains ambiguous. The V gene lost 5 bases and the J gene lost 15 bases, with 14 bases spanning the gap. Germline V gene data show CDR1 as SEHNR and CDR2 as FQNEAQ (reference sequence). This CDR3 has 11 residues. The DNA for the CDR3 is TGTGCCAGCAGCGACATGGCTGGATGGTTCTTC. This translates into CASSDMAGWFF.

The chain employs TRBV24-1 and TRBJ2-1, with a possible D match to TRBD2 (5 bases). Trimming took 9 bases from V and 6 from J, leaving 17 bases between them. Germline CDR1 and CDR2: KGHDR and SFDVKD. CDR3 length: 14 amino acids. In nucleotides, the CDR3 is TGTGCCACCGCAACCGGGAATGTCCTCAATGAGCAGTTCTTC. Translated: CATATGNVLNEQFF.

The chain links TRBV12-5 to TRBJ1-3; D is undetermined. V gave up 0 bases and J gave up 1 base, with 10 bases separating them. The CDR3 runs to 16 residues. Germline values: CDR1 LGHNT, CDR2 FRNRAP. The CDR3 region is CASGLVVTGSGNTIYF. Here the CDR3 DNA reads TGTGCTAGTGGTTTGGTTGTGACCGGGTCTGGAAACACCATATATTTT.

The chain links TRBV15 to TRBJ2-3, with TRBD2 as a possible D gene (6 bases). Germline CDR1 and CDR2: LNHNV and YYDKDF (reference sequence). The CDR3 sequence is 12 residues long. Trimming removed 5 bases from V and 6 bases from J, with 9 bases in between. CDR3 nucleotides: TGTGCCACCAGCCTTGGGGGGGATACGCAGTATTTT. Protein product: CATSLGGDTQYF.